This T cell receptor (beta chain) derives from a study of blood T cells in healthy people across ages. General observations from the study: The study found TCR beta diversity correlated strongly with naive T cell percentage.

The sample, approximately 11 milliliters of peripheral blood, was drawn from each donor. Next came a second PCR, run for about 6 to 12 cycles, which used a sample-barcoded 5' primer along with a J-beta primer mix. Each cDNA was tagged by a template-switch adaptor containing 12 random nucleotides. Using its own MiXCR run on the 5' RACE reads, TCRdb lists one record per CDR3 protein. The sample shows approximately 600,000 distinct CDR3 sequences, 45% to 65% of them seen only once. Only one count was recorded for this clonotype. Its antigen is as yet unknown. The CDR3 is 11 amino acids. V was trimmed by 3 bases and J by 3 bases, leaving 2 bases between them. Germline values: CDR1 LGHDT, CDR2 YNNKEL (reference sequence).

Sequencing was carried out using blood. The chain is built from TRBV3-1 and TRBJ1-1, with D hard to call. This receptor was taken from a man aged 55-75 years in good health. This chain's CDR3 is CASSQDTEAFF. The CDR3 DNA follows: TGTGCCAGCAGCCAGGACACTGAAGCTTTCTTT.